The 19 T cell receptor beta chains below were found in one sample sequenced in a study of blood T cells in healthy people across ages. A second PCR, run for about 6 to 11 cycles, used a sample-barcoded 5' primer plus a J-beta primer mix. MiXCR, applied by TCRdb to the 5' RACE reads, yields one record per CDR3 protein. The table lists 1.5 million to 2 million distinct CDR3 sequences, 28% of them singletons. Sequencing used blood. Source of these receptors: a woman aged 30 to 39 in good health.

There are many counts of this clonotype. This chain uses TRBV7-3 with TRBJ2-3; TRBD2 matches at 9 bases. Per the germline V gene, CDR1 is SGHTA and CDR2 is FQGTGA. The V and J ends lost 4 bases and 6 bases, in that order; junction bases with no gene match: 11. This CDR3 region has 16 residues. CDR3 residues: CASSCLPGLATDTQYF. The CDR3 nucleotides read TGTGCCAGCAGCTGCTTACCGGGACTAGCAACGGATACGCAGTATTTT.

The V gene is TRBV25-1, the J gene TRBJ1-2, with D possibly matching TRBD1 (5 bases). The CDR3 spans 14 residues. Germline CDR1 MGHDK, CDR2 SYGVNS. Trimming took off 5 bases at V and 4 bases at J, with 14 bases between the two ends. The CDR3 DNA sequence: TGTGCCAGCAGTCCGGCGGGGGATGTCTATGGCTACACCTTC. It codes for CASSPAGDVYGYTF.

This clonotype was counted at least ten times. The chain carries TRBV6-5 and TRBJ2-6; D uncertain. Per germline, CDR1 MNHEY and CDR2 SVGAGI. The CDR3 runs 14 residues. V lost 4 bases and J lost 1, with 5 bases in between. This CDR3 is CASSFNSGANVLTF. Here the CDR3 DNA reads TGTGCCAGCAGTTTCAATTCTGGGGCCAACGTCCTGACTTTC.

This clonotype has only a few counts. V is TRBV20-1 and J is TRBJ1-5; 7 bases match TRBD1. V dropped 2 bases and J dropped 1; count of bases not matched to a gene: 5. Germline CDR1 is DFQATT and CDR2 is SNEGSKA (reference sequence). The CDR3 is 15 residues long. The CDR3, as DNA: TGCAGTGCTAGACAGACAGGGTTGAGCAATCAGCCCCAGCATTTT. Amino acids: CSARQTGLSNQPQHF.

Comment on this clonotype: Just one base apart from a much larger clone, this may be a read error. The V call is TRBV29-1, the J call TRBJ1-2, with 9 positions matching TRBD1. The CDR3 has 12 amino acids. After removal of 5 bases from V and 7 bases from J, the junction contained 5 bases not matched to a gene. Germline CDR1 is SQVTM and CDR2 is ANQGSEA. The DNA for the CDR3 is TGCAGCGTTACAGGGGGCACGAGTGGCTACACCTTC. The encoded protein is CSVTGGTSGYTF.

The chain links TRBV7-2 to TRBJ2-3; 13 bases are shared with TRBD2. Germline values: CDR1 SGHTA, CDR2 FQGNSA. The J segment lost 5 bases and the V segment lost 4 bases, leaving 6 bases of the junction unmatched. The CDR3 loop spans 16 amino acids. The CDR3 sequence: CASSSRTSGGIDTQYF. CDR3 DNA sequence: TGTGCCAGCAGCTCCAGGACTAGCGGGGGAATAGATACGCAGTATTTT.

Note on this clonotype: One base away lies a much larger clone, so this may be a sequencing read error. The chain employs TRBV7-2 and TRBJ2-1; unclear D gene. CDR3 size: 16 residues. The V and J ends lost 1 base and 10 bases respectively, with 20 bases between them. The germline V gene has CDR1 SGHTA and CDR2 FQGNSA. The CDR3 coding sequence is TGTGCCAGCAGCTTAGATTTGGGTAAATATGAAGCCGAGCAGTTCTTC. Translated, it gives CASSLDLGKYEAEQFF. The entire variable domain, with the rest obtained from reference TRBV7-2 and TRBJ2-1, is as follows: GAGVSQSPSNKVTEKGKDVELRCDPISGHTALYWYRQSLGQGLEFLIYFQGNSAPDKSGLPSDRFSAERTGGSVSTLTIQRTQQEDSAVYLCASSLDLGKYEAEQFFGPGTRLTVL.

This chain connects TRBV10-1 to TRBJ1-2; D call uncertain. CDR1 and CDR2 from the germline V gene are WNHNN and SYGVQD (reference sequence). There are 16 residues in the CDR3. Trimming removed 0 bases at V and 1 base at J, with 12 bases between. CDR3 protein: CASSESPHRSNYGYTF. The CDR3 DNA follows: TGCGCCAGCAGTGAGTCGCCCCACAGAAGTAACTATGGCTACACCTTC.

The sample holds a few counts of this clonotype. The chain links TRBV12-3 or TRBV12-4 to TRBJ2-2; tentative D call: TRBD2 (6 bases). CDR3 length equals 16 residues. V gave up 7 bases and J gave up 0 bases, with 15 bases separating them. For the CDR3, the DNA is TGTGCCAGCACAATCCTAGCGACCGCGAACACCGGGGAGCTGTTTTTT. This translates into CASTILATANTGELFF.

The chain employs TRBV20-1 and TRBJ2-1, with 9 nucleotides matching TRBD1. The CDR3 totals 11 residues. The V and J ends lost 4 bases and 15 bases, in that order; junction bases with no gene match: 7. In germline, CDR1 is DFQATT, CDR2 SNEGSKA (reference sequence). CDR3 protein: CSATGGTGSFF. CDR3 DNA sequence: TGCAGTGCTACTGGCGGGACAGGGTCGTTCTTC.

The gene calls are TRBV24-1 and TRBJ2-7; no clear D gene. V lost 4 bases to trimming and J lost 2 bases, with 8 bases between them. The CDR3 runs 13 residues. CDR1 KGHDR and CDR2 SFDVKD come from the germline V gene. CDR3 sequence reads: CATSEKGTYEQYF. DNA for the CDR3: TGTGCCACCAGTGAGAAGGGAACCTACGAGCAGTACTTC.

There are a few counts of this clonotype. This chain uses TRBV5-1 with TRBJ2-7; D is perhaps TRBD1 (6 bases). Between the trimmed V and J ends, which lost 2 bases and 6 bases, there was a span of 18 bases. The germline V gene has CDR1 SGHRS and CDR2 YFSETQ. The CDR3 is 15 residues long. As DNA, the CDR3 is TGCGCCAGCAGCTTTGGTGCAGGGGATGTTGGCGAGCAGTACTTC. Translated: CASSFGAGDVGEQYF.

Concerning this clonotype: This may stem from a read error, because a much larger clone lies one nucleotide away. The genes are TRBV5-6 and TRBJ1-1, with D unclear. Germline CDR1 SGHDT, CDR2 YYEEEE. The length of the CDR3 is 11 residues. V lost 1 base and J 7 bases, leaving 5 bases between the germline ends. This CDR3 reads CASSLFDEAFF. CDR3 DNA: TGTGCCAGCAGCTTGTTCGATGAAGCTTTCTTT.

This clonotype was counted ten times or more. The chain is built from TRBV6-6 and TRBJ2-4, with 9 positions matching TRBD1. Per germline, CDR1 MNHNY and CDR2 SVGAGI (reference sequence). The CDR3 contains 13 residues. The trim removed 5 bases at V and 8 bases at J, leaving 4 bases unmatched. The CDR3 here is CASSGQGLDIQYF. The CDR3 coding sequence is TGTGCCAGCAGTGGACAGGGGCTAGACATTCAGTACTTC.

The chain couples TRBV4-3 to TRBJ1-2; the D gene is possibly TRBD1 (5 bases). The CDR3 extends over 15 amino acids. V shed 0 bases and J shed 8 bases, with 16 bases lying between them. In germline, CDR1 is LGHNA, CDR2 YSLEER. The CDR3 sequence: CASSQEDEGPYGYTF. For the CDR3, the DNA is TGCGCCAGCAGCCAAGAAGACGAGGGGCCCTACGGCTACACCTTC.

The J gene is TRBJ1-5, the V gene TRBV6-5; 8 nucleotides agree with TRBD1. This CDR3 comprises 14 residues. The junction had 8 bases not matched to a gene; V was cut back by 8 bases and J by 5 bases. Per the germline V gene, CDR1 is MNHEY and CDR2 is SVGAGI. CDR3 DNA sequence: TGTGCCAGCGGTAGGGCCAGGGGGCATCAGCCCCAGCATTTT. Protein sequence: CASGRARGHQPQHF.

In this sample, this clonotype turned up a few times. The CDR3 bases are TGCGCCAGCAGCTGGACAGGTAGAACCCGCTCTGGGGCCAACGTCCTGACTTTC. It is translated as CASSWTGRTRSGANVLTF. V and J are TRBV5-1 and TRBJ2-6, with 7 positions matching TRBD1. Germline trimming cut 3 bases from V and 0 bases from J; bases unmatched to any gene: 9. Germline V lookup: CDR1 SGHRS, CDR2 YFSETQ. The CDR3 is 18 amino acids.

V usage is TRBV3-1 and J usage is TRBJ2-1, with D unresolved. Trimming removed 3 bases from V and 8 bases from J, with 11 bases in between. Per the germline V gene, CDR1 is LGHDT and CDR2 is YNNKEL (reference sequence). The CDR3 is 13 residues long. The CDR3 DNA reads as TGTGCCAGCAGCCAGGGTATTGGGGATGAGCAGTTCTTC. The encoded protein is CASSQGIGDEQFF.

This clonotype has more than one count but fewer than ten. The chain links TRBV12-3 or TRBV12-4 to TRBJ2-1; 10 bases map to TRBD1. The CDR3 spans 15 residues. J lost 7 bases, V lost 3 bases, and 6 bases had no gene match. CDR3 region: CASSFLRTGGNEQFF. CDR3 nucleotide sequence: TGTGCCAGCAGTTTTCTTCGGACAGGGGGGAATGAGCAGTTCTTC.